These 9 T cell receptor beta chains originate from one sample sequenced in a study of graft-versus-host responses after intestinal transplantation. The antigens for these receptors are not known. Assay: immunoSEQ multiplex PCR; the TCRdb copy retains only in-frame clones and omits some. The table has about 120,000 clones, less than 95% seen once. The material sequenced was unstimulated CD4+ T cells sorted from spleen or lymph node cells, taken before intestinal transplant. These receptors were obtained from a human donor who received an intestinal transplant.

The gene calls are TRBV10-3 and TRBJ2-1; D might be TRBD1 (5 bases). CDR1 and CDR2 from the germline V gene are ENHRY and SYGVKD. This CDR3 is 15 amino acids long. V lost 6 bases and J lost 9, with 21 bases in between. Here the CDR3 DNA reads TGTGCCATCAGCACTGGCAGGGAAAGGACCCCTGAGCAGTTCTTC. Translating it yields CAISTGRERTPEQFF.

J is TRBJ1-5 and V is TRBV12-5; D may be TRBD1 (6 bases). There are 15 residues in the CDR3. In germline, CDR1 is LGHNT, CDR2 FRNRAP. V was pared by 9 bases and J by 3 bases, with 18 bases between. DNA of the CDR3: TGTGCTAGCCAACTGGCAGGGGTGGACAATCAGCCCCAGCATTTT. Translation gives CASQLAGVDNQPQHF.

The V gene is TRBV11-2, the J gene TRBJ2-1; 12 nucleotides line up with TRBD2. V lost 6 bases to trimming and J lost 2 bases; unmatched junction nucleotides: 5. Germline lookup yields CDR1 SGHAT and CDR2 FQNNGV. This CDR3 is built from 16 residues. The CDR3 nucleotides read TGTGCCAGCAGTTCGCCTAGCGGGAGGGCCTACAATGAGCAGTTCTTC. Protein sequence: CASSSPSGRAYNEQFF.

The chain couples TRBV18 to TRBJ1-2, with TRBD1 matching 7 bases. This CDR3 has 14 amino acids. V shed 4 bases, J shed 8 bases, and the junction held 10 bases outside the gene matches. Per the germline V gene, CDR1 is KGHSH and CDR2 is LQKENI. The CDR3 sequence: CASSQRTGDQGYTF. The CDR3 nucleotides read TGTGCCAGCTCACAACGAACAGGGGATCAGGGCTACACCTTC.

The rearrangement links TRBV25-1 to TRBJ2-5; 7 nucleotides agree with TRBD2. There are 15 residues in the CDR3. The germline V gene has CDR1 MGHDK and CDR2 SYGVNS. The J segment lost 2 bases and the V segment lost 4 bases, leaving 7 bases of the junction unmatched. In nucleotides, the CDR3 is TGTGCCAGCAGTGTAATCACCGGGGGGCAAGAGACCCAGTACTTC. It codes for CASSVITGGQETQYF.

The chain recombines TRBV19 with TRBJ2-5; 8 bases match TRBD2. CDR1 and CDR2 (germline): LNHDA, SQIVND (reference sequence). With 4 bases clipped from V and 8 bases from J, the junction kept 12 bases outside the gene matches. The CDR3 length is 15 residues. As DNA, the CDR3 is TGTGCCAGTAGTAGGGTTAGCGGGACTAAAGGAACCCAGTACTTC. Translating gives CASSRVSGTKGTQYF.

In the case of this clone: This sample also contains other DNA sequences that code for the same CDR3. The chain has TRBV18 and TRBJ2-7, with D unclear. The V end lost 3 bases, the J end lost 3 bases, and 6 bases lay between the germline ends. Per the germline V gene, CDR1 is KGHSH and CDR2 is LQKENI. This CDR3 contains 12 residues. CDR3 in amino acids: CASSPSLYEQYF. The CDR3 nucleotides read TGTGCCAGCTCACCGTCACTCTACGAGCAGTACTTC.

V usage is TRBV7-9 and J usage is TRBJ2-7; 7 bases map to TRBD1. V trimming: 5 bases; J trimming: 2 bases; junction bases outside the gene matches: 3. CDR1 and CDR2 (germline): SEHNR, FQNEAQ (reference sequence). The CDR3 sequence is 13 residues long. The CDR3 reads CASSRDRAYEQYF. CDR3 nucleotides: TGTGCCAGCAGCCGTGACAGGGCCTACGAGCAGTACTTC. Drawing the rest from reference TRBV7-9 and TRBJ2-7, the complete variable domain is DTGVSQNPRHKITKRGQNVTFRCDPISEHNRLYWYRQTLGQGPEFLTYFQNEAQLEKSRLLSDRFSAERPKGSFSTLEIQRTEQGDSAMYLCASSRDRAYEQYFGPGTRLTVT.

The gene calls are TRBV7-2 and TRBJ2-3; 14 bases agree with TRBD2. Germline V gene sequence: CDR1 SGHTA, CDR2 FQGNSA. The CDR3 runs to 17 residues. The ends lost 2 bases at V and 3 bases at J; junction bases unmatched: 4. CDR3 nucleotide sequence: TGTGCCAGCAGCTTAAGGGGGACTAGCGGGAGAACAGATACGCAGTATTTT. Amino acids: CASSLRGTSGRTDTQYF.